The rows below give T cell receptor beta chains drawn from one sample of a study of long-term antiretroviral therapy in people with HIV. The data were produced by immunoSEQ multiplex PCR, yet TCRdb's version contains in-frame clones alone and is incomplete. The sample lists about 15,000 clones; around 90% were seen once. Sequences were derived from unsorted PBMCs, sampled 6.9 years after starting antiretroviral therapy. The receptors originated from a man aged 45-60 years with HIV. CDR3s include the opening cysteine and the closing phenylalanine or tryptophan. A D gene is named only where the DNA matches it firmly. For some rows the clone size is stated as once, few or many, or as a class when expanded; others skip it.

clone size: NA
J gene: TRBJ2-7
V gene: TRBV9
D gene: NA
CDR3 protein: CASSVTTGTPAEQYF
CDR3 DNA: TGTGCCAGCAGCGTTACCACCGGGACACCCGCCGAGCAGTACTTC

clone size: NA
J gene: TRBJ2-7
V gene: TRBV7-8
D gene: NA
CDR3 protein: CASSLDRGYYEQYF
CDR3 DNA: TGTGCCAGCAGCTTAGACCGAGGATACTACGAGCAGTACTTC

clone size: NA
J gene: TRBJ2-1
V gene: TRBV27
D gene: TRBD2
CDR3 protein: CASSLSGTSGYNEQFF
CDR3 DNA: TGTGCCAGCAGTTTATCCGGGACTAGCGGTTACAATGAGCAGTTCTTC

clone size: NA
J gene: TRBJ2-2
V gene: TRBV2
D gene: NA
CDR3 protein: CASSDWGVGTGELFF
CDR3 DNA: TGTGCCAGCAGTGATTGGGGAGTAGGCACCGGGGAGCTGTTTTTT

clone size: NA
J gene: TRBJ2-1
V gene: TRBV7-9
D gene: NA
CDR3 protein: CASSLGSVAVEQFF
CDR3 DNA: TGTGCCAGCAGCTTAGGATCCGTTGCGGTCGAGCAGTTCTTC

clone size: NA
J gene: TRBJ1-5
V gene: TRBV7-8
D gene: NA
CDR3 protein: CASSLGVELSNQPQHF
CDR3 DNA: TGTGCCAGCAGCTTAGGGGTTGAACTTAGCAATCAGCCCCAGCATTTT

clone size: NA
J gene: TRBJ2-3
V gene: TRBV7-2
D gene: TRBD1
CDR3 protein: CASSLVDRAQDTQYF
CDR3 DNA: TGTGCCAGCAGCTTAGTGGACAGGGCCCAAGATACGCAGTATTTT

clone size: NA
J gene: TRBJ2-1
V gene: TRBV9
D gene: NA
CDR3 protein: CASSAGRGRNEQFF
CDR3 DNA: TGTGCCAGCAGCGCGGGCCGGGGGCGCAATGAGCAGTTCTTC

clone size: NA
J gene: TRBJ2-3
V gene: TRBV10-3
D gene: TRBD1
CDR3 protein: CAISDGQGPDTQYF
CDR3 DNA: TGTGCCATCAGTGACGGACAGGGGCCAGATACGCAGTATTTT

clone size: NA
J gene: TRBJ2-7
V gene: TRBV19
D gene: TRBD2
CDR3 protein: CASSYKRDYEQYF
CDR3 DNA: TGTGCCAGTAGTTACAAGCGGGACTACGAGCAGTACTTC

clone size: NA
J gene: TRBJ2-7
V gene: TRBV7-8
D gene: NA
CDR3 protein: CASSQDRRGSSYEQYF
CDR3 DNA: TGTGCCAGCAGCCAAGATCGGCGAGGTAGCTCCTACGAGCAGTACTTC

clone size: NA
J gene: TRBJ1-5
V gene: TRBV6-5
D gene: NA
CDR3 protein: CASSYSIETTNQPQHF
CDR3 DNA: TGTGCCAGCAGTTACTCGATTGAGACAACGAATCAGCCCCAGCATTTT

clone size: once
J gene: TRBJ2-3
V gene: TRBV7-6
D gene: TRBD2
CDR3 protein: CASSYTTTSGSFADTQYF
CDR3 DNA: TGTGCCAGCAGTTACACAACAACTAGCGGGAGTTTTGCAGATACGCAGTATTTT

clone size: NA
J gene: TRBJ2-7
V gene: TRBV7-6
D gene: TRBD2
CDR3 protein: CASSPGLAGGSNSYEQYF
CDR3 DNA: TGTGCCAGCAGCCCTGGGCTAGCGGGAGGGAGTAACTCATACGAGCAGTACTTC

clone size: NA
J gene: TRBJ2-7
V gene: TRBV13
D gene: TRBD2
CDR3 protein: CASSSRTSGRGYEQYF
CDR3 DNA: TGTGCCAGCAGCTCCCGGACTAGCGGGAGGGGATACGAGCAGTACTTC

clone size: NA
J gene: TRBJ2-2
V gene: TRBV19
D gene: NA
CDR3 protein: CASSMGGAPGELFF
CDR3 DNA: TGTGCCAGTAGTATGGGGGGAGCACCCGGGGAGCTGTTTTTT

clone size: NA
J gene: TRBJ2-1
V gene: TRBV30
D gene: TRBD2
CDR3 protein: CACKHRVGGSPVYNEQFF
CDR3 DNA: TGTGCCTGTAAACACCGGGTAGGCGGGAGCCCGGTCTACAATGAGCAGTTCTTC

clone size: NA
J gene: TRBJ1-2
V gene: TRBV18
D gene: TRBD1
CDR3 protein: CASSPQGGTPGYTF
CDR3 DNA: TGTGCCAGCTCACCACAAGGGGGCACCCCTGGCTACACCTTC

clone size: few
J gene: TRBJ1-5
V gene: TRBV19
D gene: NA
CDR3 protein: CASSIFGNNQPQHF
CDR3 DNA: TGTGCCAGTAGTATATTCGGCAACAATCAGCCCCAGCATTTT

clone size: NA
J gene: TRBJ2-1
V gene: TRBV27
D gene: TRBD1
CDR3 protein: CASSPRQGGSSYNEQFF
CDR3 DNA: TGTGCCAGCAGTCCTAGACAGGGTGGGAGCTCCTACAATGAGCAGTTCTTC

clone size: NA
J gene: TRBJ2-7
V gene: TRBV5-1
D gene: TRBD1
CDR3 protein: CASSLAAGQATYEQYF
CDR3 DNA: TGCGCCAGCAGCTTGGCCGCTGGACAGGCCACCTACGAGCAGTACTTC

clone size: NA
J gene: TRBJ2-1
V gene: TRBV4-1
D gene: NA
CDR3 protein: CASSHSVGGLNEQFF
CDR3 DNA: TGCGCCAGCAGCCATTCCGTGGGAGGTCTCAATGAGCAGTTCTTC

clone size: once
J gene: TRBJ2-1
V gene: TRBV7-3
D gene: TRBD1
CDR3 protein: CASSPGGLVYNEQFF
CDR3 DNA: TGTGCCAGCAGTCCAGGGGGCTTGGTCTACAATGAGCAGTTCTTC

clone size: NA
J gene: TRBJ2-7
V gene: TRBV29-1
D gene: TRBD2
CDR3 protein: CSVAPLAGLSYEQYF
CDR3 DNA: TGCAGCGTTGCACCATTAGCGGGACTCTCCTACGAGCAGTACTTC

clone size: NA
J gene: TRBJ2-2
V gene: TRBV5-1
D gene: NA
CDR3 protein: CASSLDAGQTGELFF
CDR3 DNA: TGCGCCAGCAGCTTGGACGCGGGTCAAACCGGGGAGCTGTTTTTT

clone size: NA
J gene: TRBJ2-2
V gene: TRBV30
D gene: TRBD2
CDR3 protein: CAFELAGVDTGELFF
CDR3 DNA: TGTGCCTTTGAACTAGCGGGCGTTGACACCGGGGAGCTGTTTTTT

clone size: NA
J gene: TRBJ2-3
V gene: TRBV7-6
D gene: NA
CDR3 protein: CASSYQSTDTQYF
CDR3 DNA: TGTGCCAGCAGCTATCAAAGCACAGATACGCAGTATTTT

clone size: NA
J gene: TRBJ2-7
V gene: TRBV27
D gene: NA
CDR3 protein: CASRGTVLYEQYF
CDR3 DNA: TGTGCCAGCAGGGGGACCGTACTATACGAGCAGTACTTC

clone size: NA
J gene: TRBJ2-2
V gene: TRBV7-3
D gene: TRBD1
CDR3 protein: CASSPGGRGQGELFF
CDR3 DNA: TGTGCCAGCAGCCCCGGGGGCAGGGGGCAAGGGGAGCTGTTTTTT

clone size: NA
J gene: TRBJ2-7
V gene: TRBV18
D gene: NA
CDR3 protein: CASSPFEGLSSYEQYF
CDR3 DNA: TGTGCCAGCTCACCATTTGAAGGATTATCCTCCTACGAGCAGTACTTC

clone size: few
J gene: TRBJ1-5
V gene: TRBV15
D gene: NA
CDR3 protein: CATSRDNSNQPQHF
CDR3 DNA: TGTGCCACCAGCAGAGACAATAGCAATCAGCCCCAGCATTTT

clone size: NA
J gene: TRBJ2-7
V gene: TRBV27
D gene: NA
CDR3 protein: CASSLNGQSEQYF
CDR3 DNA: TGTGCCAGCAGTTTAAACGGACAGAGCGAGCAGTACTTC

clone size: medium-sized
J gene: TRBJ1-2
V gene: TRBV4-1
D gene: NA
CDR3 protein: CASSQGAQGGYGYTF
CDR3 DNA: TGCGCCAGCAGCCAAGGTGCCCAGGGCGGCTATGGCTACACCTTC

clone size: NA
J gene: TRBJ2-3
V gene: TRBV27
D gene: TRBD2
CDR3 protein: CASSFSGGLPKTDTQYF
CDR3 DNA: TGTGCCAGCAGTTTCTCGGGGGGACTACCTAAAACAGATACGCAGTATTTT

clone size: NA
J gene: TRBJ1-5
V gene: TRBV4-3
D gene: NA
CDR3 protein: CASSQDRVSQPQHF
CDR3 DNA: TGCGCCAGCAGCCAAGATCGGGTTAGTCAGCCCCAGCATTTT

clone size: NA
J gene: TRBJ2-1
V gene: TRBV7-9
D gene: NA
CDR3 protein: CASSSSKGEQFF
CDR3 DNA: TGTGCCAGCAGCTCTAGCAAGGGAGAGCAGTTCTTC

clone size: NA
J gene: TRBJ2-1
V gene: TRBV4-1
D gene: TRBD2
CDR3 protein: CASSQPTSGLYNEQFF
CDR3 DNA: TGCGCCAGCAGCCAACCGACTAGCGGCCTCTACAATGAGCAGTTCTTC

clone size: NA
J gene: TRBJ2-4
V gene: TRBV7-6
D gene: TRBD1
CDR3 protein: CASSDSGTDGNIQYF
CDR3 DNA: TGTGCCAGCAGCGACTCCGGGACAGATGGAAACATTCAGTACTTC

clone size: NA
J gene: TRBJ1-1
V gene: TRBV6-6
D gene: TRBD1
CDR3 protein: CASSDRTGMNTEAFF
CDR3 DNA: TGTGCCAGCAGTGACAGGACAGGAATGAACACTGAAGCTTTCTTT

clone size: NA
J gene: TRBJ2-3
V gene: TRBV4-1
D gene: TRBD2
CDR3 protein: CASSQEAGVAGGDTQYF
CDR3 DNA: TGCGCCAGCAGCCAAGAGGCGGGGGTAGCGGGGGGAGATACGCAGTATTTT

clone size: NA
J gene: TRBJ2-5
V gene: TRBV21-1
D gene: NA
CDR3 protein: CASSKARRGETQYF
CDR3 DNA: TGTGCCAGCAGCAAAGCGCGGCGGGGGGAGACCCAGTACTTC

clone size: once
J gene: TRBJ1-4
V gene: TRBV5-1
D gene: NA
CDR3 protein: CASSEEGRRNEKLFF
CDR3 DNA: TGCGCCAGCAGCGAGGAGGGACGGAGGAATGAAAAACTGTTTTTT

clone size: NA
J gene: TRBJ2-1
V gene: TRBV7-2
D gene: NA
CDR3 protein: CASSLDSKPYNEQFF
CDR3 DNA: TGTGCCAGCAGCTTGGACTCGAAGCCCTACAATGAGCAGTTCTTC

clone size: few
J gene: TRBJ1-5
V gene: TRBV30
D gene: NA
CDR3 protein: CAWSEGMGQPQHF
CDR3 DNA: TGTGCCTGGAGTGAGGGGATGGGACAGCCCCAGCATTTT

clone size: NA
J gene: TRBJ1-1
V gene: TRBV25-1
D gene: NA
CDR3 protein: CASSDPNPGRGEAFF
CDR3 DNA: TGTGCCAGCAGTGACCCAAATCCGGGACGGGGGGAAGCTTTCTTT

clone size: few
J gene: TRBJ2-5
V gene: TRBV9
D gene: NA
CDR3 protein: CASSGPGEVKTQYF
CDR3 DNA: TGTGCCAGCAGCGGCCCCGGGGAAGTGAAGACCCAGTACTTC

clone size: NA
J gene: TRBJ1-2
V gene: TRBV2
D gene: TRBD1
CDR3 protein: CASSDGTGVLYGYTF
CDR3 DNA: TGTGCCAGCAGTGACGGGACAGGGGTATTGTATGGCTACACCTTC

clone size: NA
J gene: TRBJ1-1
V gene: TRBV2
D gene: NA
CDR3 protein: CASRGTHGSVGTEAFF
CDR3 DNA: TGTGCCAGCAGGGGGACCCACGGCTCCGTGGGCACTGAAGCTTTCTTT

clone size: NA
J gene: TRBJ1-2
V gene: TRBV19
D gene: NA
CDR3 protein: CASSVGLSNYGYTF
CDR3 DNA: TGTGCCAGTAGTGTGGGACTTAGTAACTATGGCTACACCTTC

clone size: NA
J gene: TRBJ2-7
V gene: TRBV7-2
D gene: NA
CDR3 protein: CASSLVSGYEQYF
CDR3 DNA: TGTGCCAGCAGCTTGGTCTCGGGCTACGAGCAGTACTTC

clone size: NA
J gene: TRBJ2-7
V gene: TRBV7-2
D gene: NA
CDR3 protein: CASSLAWQGTTEDYYEQYF
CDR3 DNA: TGTGCCAGCAGCTTAGCCTGGCAGGGGACCACCGAAGACTACTACGAGCAGTACTTC

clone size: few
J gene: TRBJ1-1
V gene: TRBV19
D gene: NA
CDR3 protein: CASSITLLFTEAFF
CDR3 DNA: TGTGCCAGTAGTATAACACTATTGTTCACTGAAGCTTTCTTT